Following are 26 T cell receptor beta chains from one sample sequenced in a study of CD8+ T cells in alopecia areata. cDNA serving as the sequencing template came from extracted, reverse transcribed RNA. The table came from immunoSEQ multiplex PCR; TCRdb's copy has only in-frame clones and leaves some out. The repertoire has approximately 180,000 clones, 60% of them found once; the top ten carry 1%. Treatment indicated: oral pan-JAK inhibitor, 5-10 mg twice daily. The source material was CD4+ T cells sorted from blood, sampled at week 24, from a patient treated with tofacitinib. Receptor source: a human donor with alopecia areata.

This clone was detected a few times. The sample has other DNA sequences that encode this CDR3 too. This chain connects TRBV5-1 to TRBJ2-5; D may be TRBD1 or TRBD2 (5 bases each). The CDR3 is made up of 13 amino acids. V was clipped by 0 bases and J by 4 bases, with 7 bases between them. The germline V gene has CDR1 SGHRS and CDR2 YFSETQ. CDR3 protein: CASSLAGGETQYF. The CDR3 DNA follows: TGCGCCAGCAGCTTGGCTGGGGGAGAGACCCAGTACTTC.

This clone was observed a single time. The chain is built from TRBV2 and TRBJ2-1; no firm D call. Deletions cut 4 bases from V and 6 bases from J, with 16 bases between. CDR1 is SNHLY, CDR2 FYNNEI, per germline. The CDR3 runs 15 residues. For the CDR3, the DNA is TGTGCCAGCAGTGGGATAGTGGATTTTACCAATGAGCAGTTCTTC. Protein product: CASSGIVDFTNEQFF.

The chain carries TRBV15 and TRBJ2-2; no clear D. Germline V gene sequence: CDR1 LNHNV, CDR2 YYDKDF (reference sequence). V lost 0 bases to trimming and J lost 0 bases, with 17 bases between them. This CDR3 has 19 residues. Here the CDR3 reads CATSRDHGSWQANTGELFF. DNA for the CDR3: TGTGCCACCAGCAGAGATCATGGTTCTTGGCAGGCGAACACCGGGGAGCTGTTTTTT. The complete variable domain, with remaining parts taken from reference TRBV15 and TRBJ2-2, reads DAMVIQNPRYQVTQFGKPVTLSCSQTLNHNVMYWYQQKSSQAPKLLFHYYDKDFNNEADTPDNFQSRRPNTSFCFLDIRSPGLGDTAMYLCATSRDHGSWQANTGELFFGEGSRLTVL.

This rearrangement joins TRBV25-1 to TRBJ2-1; D gene ambiguous. Germline V gene lookup returns CDR1 MGHDK and CDR2 SYGVNS. V dropped 5 bases and J dropped 5 bases, with 19 bases sitting between them. The CDR3 covers 16 residues. The CDR3 nucleotides are TGTGCCAGCAGTCAAAGTATGGGTGCCCAGAACAATGAGCAGTTCTTC. This gives the protein CASSQSMGAQNNEQFF.

This clone showed up just a few times. CDR3 DNA sequence: TGTGCCAGCAGCTTATTGGACAGGGCGAACACTGAAGCTTTCTTT. This sequence encodes CASSLLDRANTEAFF. The rearrangement uses TRBV7-9 and TRBJ1-1; 8 nucleotides align to TRBD1. The germline CDR1 and CDR2 sequences are SEHNR and FQNEAQ (reference sequence). The CDR3 extends over 15 amino acids. Trimming cost V 2 bases and J 1 base; bases outside gene matches: 3.

This clone occurred a few times. This chain joins TRBV30 and TRBJ2-3, with TRBD1 identical over 12 bases. The V gene end was trimmed by 2 bases and the J gene end by 1 base; junction bases not matched to a gene: 4. The CDR3 runs to 16 residues. The germline V gene encodes CDR1 GTSNPN and CDR2 SVGIG (reference sequence). The CDR3 reads CAWSTGTGGGTDTQYF. CDR3 nucleotide sequence: TGTGCCTGGAGTACAGGGACAGGGGGCGGCACAGATACGCAGTATTTT.

This chain joins TRBV29-1 and TRBJ1-5, with TRBD1 identical over 10 bases. In germline, CDR1 is SQVTM, CDR2 ANQGSEA. This CDR3 contains 14 residues. V was pared by 4 bases and J by 5 bases, with 5 bases of the junction left unmatched. In DNA form, the CDR3 reads TGCAGCGTTGCGGCCGGGACAGGGGATCAGCCCCAGCATTTT. Its protein is CSVAAGTGDQPQHF. Complete variable domain (other parts from reference TRBV29-1 and TRBJ1-5): SAVISQKPSRDICQRGTSLTIQCQVDSQVTMMFWYRQQPGQSLTLIATANQGSEATYESGFVIDKFPISRPNLTFSTLTVSNMSPEDSSIYLCSVAAGTGDQPQHFGDGTRLSIL.

The chain couples TRBV6-1 to TRBJ1-1; D gene uncertain. The V and J ends lost 4 bases and 4 bases respectively, with 16 bases between them. Germline CDR1 is MNHNS and CDR2 is SASEGT. The CDR3 has 15 amino acids. The CDR3 here is CASSVWGSGGTEAFF. The CDR3 coding sequence is TGTGCCAGCAGTGTATGGGGTTCAGGTGGCACTGAAGCTTTCTTT.

The V gene is TRBV29-1, the J gene TRBJ2-7; tentatively, D is TRBD1 (6 bases). This CDR3 is built from 15 residues. Between the trimmed V and J ends, which lost 4 bases and 3 bases, there was a span of 19 bases. The germline CDR1 and CDR2 sequences are SQVTM and ANQGSEA. The CDR3 DNA reads TGCAGCGTTGTAGTAAGGACAGTCGTTCGCTACGAGCAGTACTTC. It specifies CSVVVRTVVRYEQYF.

V gene TRBV29-1 combines with J gene TRBJ2-7; D call uncertain. This CDR3 has 13 residues. Germline assignment: CDR1 SQVTM and CDR2 ANQGSEA. Trimming left V 5 bases short and J 0 bases short, with 11 bases between. The CDR3 DNA sequence: TGCAGCGTTAAAGGACGTAACTCCTACGAGCAGTACTTC. Translation: CSVKGRNSYEQYF.

The chain is built from TRBV14 and TRBJ2-5; D tentatively reads TRBD1 or TRBD2 (6 bases each). CDR3 length: 16 residues. In germline, CDR1 is SGHDN, CDR2 FVKESK. V lost 3 bases, J lost 2 bases, and 16 bases lay in between. CDR3 sequence: CASSQLQGGGQETQYF. The CDR3 DNA reads TGTGCCAGCAGCCAGTTACAGGGAGGAGGTCAAGAGACCCAGTACTTC.

This chain uses TRBV7-8 with TRBJ1-4; D gene uncertain. The germline CDR1 and CDR2 sequences are SGHVS and FQNEAQ. CDR3 length: 11 residues. The V gene lost 3 bases and the J gene lost 6 bases, with 2 bases spanning the gap. This CDR3 is CASSLDEKLFF. CDR3 bases: TGTGCCAGCAGCTTGGATGAAAAACTGTTTTTT.

The V gene is TRBV30, the J gene TRBJ1-2; D not certain. The CDR3 sequence is 12 residues long. V was cut by 1 base and J by 4 bases, with 7 bases left in between. CDR1 and CDR2 from the germline V gene are GTSNPN and SVGIG (reference sequence). DNA for the CDR3: TGTGCCTGGAGTGATATCGGCTATGGCTACACCTTC. Its translation: CAWSDIGYGYTF.

In regard to this clone: The junction and the germline gene differ at one end; a read error may be behind it. This sequence joins TRBV4-3 and TRBJ1-1, with unresolved D. CDR1 and CDR2 from the germline V gene are LGHNA and YSLEER. The length of the CDR3 is 13 residues. CDR3 amino acids: CASSRAGGTEAFF. The CDR3 DNA reads as TGCGCCAGCAGCCGAGCTGGAGGTACTGAAGCCTTCTTT.

The chain uses TRBV27 and TRBJ2-3, with 13 bases fitting TRBD2. Germline V gene sequence: CDR1 MNHEY, CDR2 SMNVEV (reference sequence). V shed 3 bases and J 8 bases; nucleotides not matched to a gene: 5. There are 15 residues in the CDR3. CDR3 loop: CASSFGLAGEVTQYF. The CDR3 nucleotides read TGTGCCAGCAGTTTCGGACTAGCGGGGGAAGTTACGCAGTATTTT.

Notes on this clone: Other DNA variants within this sample encode the same CDR3. V gene TRBV20-1 combines with J gene TRBJ1-2; unclear D gene. CDR1 is DFQATT, CDR2 SNEGSKA, per germline (reference sequence). This CDR3 is 9 amino acids long. The germline V and J ends were trimmed by 0 bases and 8 bases, with 1 base remaining between them. CDR3 nucleotide sequence: TGCAGTGCTAGAGAAGGCTACACCTTC. Translating gives CSAREGYTF.

The V call is TRBV9, the J call TRBJ2-2; 8 bases fit TRBD2. Germline V gene sequence: CDR1 SGDLS, CDR2 YYNGEE. This CDR3 is built from 16 residues. The J segment lost 3 bases and the V segment lost 0 bases, leaving 4 bases of the junction unmatched. The chain's CDR3 is CASSVAGGPDTGELFF. The CDR3, as DNA: TGTGCCAGCAGCGTAGCGGGGGGGCCCGACACCGGGGAGCTGTTTTTT.

J is TRBJ2-7 and V is TRBV7-2; D call uncertain. This CDR3 is built from 14 residues. Germline lookup yields CDR1 SGHTA and CDR2 FQGNSA. The V gene lost 0 bases and the J gene lost 3 bases, with 9 bases spanning the gap. The CDR3 loop reads CASSLAQLRYEQYF. CDR3 in DNA: TGTGCCAGCAGCTTAGCGCAACTACGCTACGAGCAGTACTTC.

V gene TRBV5-1 combines with J gene TRBJ2-7, with 9 nucleotides matching TRBD1. The V and J ends lost 5 bases and 1 base, in that order; junction bases with no gene match: 10. Germline assignment: CDR1 SGHRS and CDR2 YFSETQ. The CDR3 runs 16 residues. The CDR3 DNA is TGCGCCAGCAGACCTTCGGGACAGGGTATTTCCTACGAGCAGTACTTC. Its translation is CASRPSGQGISYEQYF.

This clone was detected only once. The gene calls are TRBV7-2 and TRBJ2-7; 8 nucleotides align to TRBD1. The CDR3 is 16 residues long. The V segment lost 1 base and the J segment 2 bases; nucleotides outside the gene matches: 7. Germline V gives CDR1 SGHTA, CDR2 FQGNSA. The CDR3 DNA follows: TGTGCCAGCAGCTTAGAATGGGACAGGAGCCCCTACGAGCAGTACTTC. This codes for CASSLEWDRSPYEQYF.

The chain recombines TRBV29-1 with TRBJ2-5; a possible D gene is TRBD1 (6 bases). V was shortened by 7 bases and J by 6 bases, with 12 bases between the two germline ends. The CDR3 extends over 11 amino acids. Germline V gene lookup returns CDR1 SQVTM and CDR2 ANQGSEA. CDR3 loop: CSAEGGQTQYF. In nucleotides, the CDR3 is TGCAGCGCAGAAGGGGGTCAGACCCAGTACTTC. The full variable domain, its missing parts supplied by reference TRBV29-1 and TRBJ2-5, is SAVISQKPSRDICQRGTSLTIQCQVDSQVTMMFWYRQQPGQSLTLIATANQGSEATYESGFVIDKFPISRPNLTFSTLTVSNMSPEDSSIYLCSAEGGQTQYFGPGTRLLVL.

This clone was seen a handful of times. This chain uses TRBV29-1 with TRBJ2-5; D perhaps matches TRBD1 (6 bases). CDR3 length: 14 amino acids. Germline V gene data show CDR1 as SQVTM and CDR2 as ANQGSEA. V was trimmed by 4 bases and J by 1 base, leaving 13 bases between them. Here the CDR3 reads CSVAPTGRQETQYF. The DNA for the CDR3 is TGCAGCGTTGCGCCTACAGGGCGCCAAGAGACCCAGTACTTC.

The rearrangement uses TRBV7-2 and TRBJ2-1, with D unresolved. The V end lost 2 bases, the J end lost 8 bases, and 10 bases lay between the germline ends. This CDR3 comprises 13 residues. In germline, CDR1 is SGHTA, CDR2 FQGNSA. The CDR3 region is CASSLQLRDEQFF. Here the CDR3 DNA reads TGTGCCAGCAGCTTACAGCTTAGGGATGAGCAGTTCTTC.

This clone showed up just a few times. The V gene is TRBV5-1, the J gene TRBJ1-1, with 8 bases matching TRBD1. The V gene's germline CDR1 is SGHRS and CDR2 YFSETQ. V was pared by 2 bases and J by 4 bases, with 7 bases of the junction left unmatched. CDR3 length: 15 residues. CDR3 nucleotide sequence: TGCGCCAGCAGCTTCACGACAGGGGTAAGCACTGAAGCTTTCTTT. It is translated as CASSFTTGVSTEAFF.

The CDR3: CASSPGDRGLYEQYF. The CDR3 DNA reads TGTGCCAGCAGCCCGGGGGACAGGGGGCTCTACGAGCAGTACTTC. V and J are TRBV7-2 and TRBJ2-7, with 12 bases identical to TRBD1. CDR3 length: 15 amino acids. CDR1 is SGHTA, CDR2 FQGNSA, per germline. Unmatched junction bases numbered 5, after V lost 5 bases and J lost 3 bases.

The V call is TRBV6-5, the J call TRBJ2-2, with a possible D match to TRBD1 (6 bases). Germline-derived CDR1 and CDR2 are MNHEY and SVGAGI. The CDR3 contains 13 residues. The V and J ends lost 3 bases and 7 bases respectively, with 9 bases between them. CDR3 region: CASSYGQIGELFF. Written as DNA, the CDR3 is TGTGCCAGCAGTTATGGACAGATCGGGGAGCTGTTTTTT.